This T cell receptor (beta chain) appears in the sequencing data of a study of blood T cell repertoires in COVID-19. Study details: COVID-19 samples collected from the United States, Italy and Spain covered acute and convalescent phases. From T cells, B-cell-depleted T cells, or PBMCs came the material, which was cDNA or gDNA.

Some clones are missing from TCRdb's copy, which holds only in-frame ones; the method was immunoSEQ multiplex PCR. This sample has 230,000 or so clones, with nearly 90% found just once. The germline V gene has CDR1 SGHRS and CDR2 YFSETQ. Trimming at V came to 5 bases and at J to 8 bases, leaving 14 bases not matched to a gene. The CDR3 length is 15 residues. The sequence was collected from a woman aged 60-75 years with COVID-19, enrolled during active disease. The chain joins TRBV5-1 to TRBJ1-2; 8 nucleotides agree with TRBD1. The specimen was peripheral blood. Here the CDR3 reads CASSLTPDRAAGYTF. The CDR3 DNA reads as TGCGCCAGCAGTTTGACCCCGGACAGGGCAGCGGGCTACACCTTC.